The source of this T cell receptor (beta chain) is a study of T cell repertoires in cytomegalovirus infection. TCRdb redid the calling of the reads with MiXCR, one entry per CDR3 protein. The table shows 700,000 to 850,000 distinct CDR3 sequences, with approximately 29% occurring only once. Details on this clonotype: Its antigen is unidentified.

CDR1 MNHEY and CDR2 SVGEGT come from the germline V gene. There are 13 residues in the CDR3. V lost 4 bases, J lost 5 bases, and 11 bases lay in between. This specimen was cultured CD8+ T cells from PBMCs, taken from culture after CMV antigen stimulation. This chain joins TRBV6-2 or TRBV6-3 and TRBJ2-5; no clear D. The receptor was derived from a human donor in good health (CMV status not recorded). Some clones in this sample may be carry-over from other donors' samples. CDR3: CASSSRIQETQYF. CDR3 coding DNA: TGTGCCAGCAGTTCGCGAATTCAGGAGACCCAGTACTTC.